The 10 T cell receptor beta chains reported below all come from one sample, sequenced in a study of shared clonotypes between healthy human individuals. Cells designated naive CD8 were CD45RO-negative and were positively selected for CCR7, with terminally differentiated effector memory CD45RA+ cells excluded. Method: immunoSEQ multiplex PCR; TCRdb's copy keeps in-frame clones and lacks some. The sample lists around 2,000,000 clones; roughly 94% were seen once. Material: naive CD8+ T cells sorted from blood. These receptors all come from a man between 18 and 35 years old in good health.

This chain joins TRBV13 and TRBJ2-7; 8 nucleotides line up with TRBD1. Germline V lookup: CDR1 PRHDT, CDR2 FYEKMQ (reference sequence). Trimming at V came to 5 bases and at J to 6 bases, leaving 6 bases not matched to a gene. CDR3 length: 13 amino acids. The CDR3 region has the DNA TGTGCCAGCAGCCAAATGACAGGGGCCGAGCAGTACTTC. Residues: CASSQMTGAEQYF.

In DNA form, the CDR3 reads TGTGCCAGCAGCTTCGACACAAACCAAGAGACCCAGTACTTC. It yields the protein CASSFDTNQETQYF. The chain is built from TRBV7-9 and TRBJ2-5; D is uncertain. CDR1 and CDR2 (germline): SEHNR, FQNEAQ (reference sequence). The CDR3 length is 14 residues. The V and J ends lost 3 bases and 0 bases respectively, with 8 bases between them.

The chain employs TRBV4-2 and TRBJ2-6; D not certain. Germline V CDR1 and CDR2: LGHNA, YNFKEQ. This CDR3 is built from 16 residues. Trimming shortened V by 8 bases and J by 0 bases, and 14 bases separated the two germline ends. CDR3 region: CASGPRVSSGANVLTF. In DNA, the CDR3 is TGTGCCAGCGGCCCAAGGGTAAGCTCTGGGGCCAACGTCCTGACTTTC.

The chain combines TRBV6-1 with TRBJ1-1; possibly TRBD1 for D (5 bases). The ends were cut back, 3 bases at V and 1 base at J, with 18 bases in the middle. The CDR3 has 17 amino acids. Per germline, CDR1 MNHNS and CDR2 SASEGT. The CDR3 here is CASSDRQGILSNTEAFF. Written as DNA, the CDR3 is TGTGCCAGCAGTGATCGCCAGGGAATTCTTTCGAACACTGAAGCTTTCTTT.

CDR3 nucleotides: TGCGCCAGCAGCCTTGGGACAGGGGGCGACGAGCAGTACTTC. This codes for CASSLGTGGDEQYF. The V call is TRBV4-1, the J call TRBJ2-7, with 12 nucleotides matching TRBD1. The CDR3 extends over 14 amino acids. Germline V CDR1 and CDR2: MGHRA, YSYEKL. V was clipped by 4 bases and J by 5 bases; unmatched bases: 3.

The V call is TRBV2, the J call TRBJ2-7, with D uncertain. The CDR3 consists of 14 residues. Trimming took off 6 bases at V and 7 bases at J, with 19 bases between the two ends. Germline values: CDR1 SNHLY, CDR2 FYNNEI. The CDR3: CASRPPAAPNEQYF. CDR3 in DNA: TGTGCCAGCAGACCCCCCGCGGCTCCTAATGAGCAGTACTTC.

The chain has TRBV9 and TRBJ2-5, with 9 bases lining up with TRBD2. Per the germline V gene, CDR1 is SGDLS and CDR2 is YYNGEE. Trimming removed 0 bases from V and 4 bases from J; junction bases left unmatched: 7. This CDR3 has 16 amino acids. CDR3 protein: CASSVGGGGAGETQYF. CDR3 in DNA: TGTGCCAGCAGCGTAGGCGGCGGGGGGGCCGGAGAGACCCAGTACTTC.

The V gene is TRBV2, the J gene TRBJ2-1, with a possible D match to TRBD1 (5 bases). Germline assignment: CDR1 SNHLY and CDR2 FYNNEI. The CDR3 is 16 amino acids. V lost 2 bases to trimming and J lost 5 bases, with 16 bases between them. In DNA, the CDR3 is TGTGCCAGCAGTGAATTGGGGCTATCCCTCCACAATGAGCAGTTCTTC. It specifies CASSELGLSLHNEQFF.

This chain links TRBV4-1 with TRBJ1-1, with D possibly TRBD1 on 6 matching bases. V was clipped by 6 bases and J by 4 bases, with 15 bases between them. The length of the CDR3 is 14 residues. From germline, CDR1 is MGHRA and CDR2 YSYEKL. The CDR3 nucleotides read TGCGCCAGCAGTTACAGGGTGGGGGGCACTGAAGCTTTCTTT. It translates to CASSYRVGGTEAFF.

CDR3 sequence (DNA): TGCGCCAGCAGCGAAGCCCCCCGAAATGAAAAACTGTTTTTT. As protein: CASSEAPRNEKLFF. The rearrangement joins TRBV4-1 to TRBJ1-4; D gene uncertain. The CDR3 extends over 14 amino acids. The V gene's germline CDR1 is MGHRA and CDR2 YSYEKL. V lost 5 bases and J 5 bases, leaving 12 bases between the germline ends.